This T cell receptor (beta chain) was recovered during a study of neoadjuvant anti-PD-1 for oral cavity cancer. At the level of the study: Non-progressing patients received a fourth nivolumab dose near day 43, then surgery on days 50-56.

CDR3 length equals 14 residues. Germline CDR1 reads GTSNPN; CDR2 reads SVGIG (reference sequence). Unmatched junction bases numbered 16, after V lost 7 bases and J lost 8 bases. Clones were sequenced by immunoSEQ multiplex PCR, and TCRdb holds only the in-frame ones, with some missing. The profile shows 75,000 or so clones, about four fifths of them singletons. This clonotype was sampled from a person aged 35-79 years with oral cavity squamous cell carcinoma. The chain uses TRBV30 and TRBJ2-7; 8 bases line up with TRBD1. Sequences were derived from PBMCs, sampled before nivolumab (anti-PD-1) treatment. The CDR3 DNA is TGTGCCTTCGCCCCCGGGACAGGAAATGTAAAGCAGTACTTC. Translated, it gives CAFAPGTGNVKQYF. The whole variable domain, remainder taken from reference TRBV30 and TRBJ2-7, is SQTIHQWPATLVQPVGSPLSLECTVEGTSNPNLYWYRQAAGRGLQLLFYSVGIGQISSEVPQNLSASRPQDRQFILSSKKLLLSDSGFYLCAFAPGTGNVKQYFGPGTRLTVT.